The 15 T cell receptor beta chains below all came from one sample that was sequenced in a study of identical twins. TCRdb called the 5' RACE reads again in MiXCR, with one record for every CDR3 protein. The table has 260,000 or so distinct CDR3 sequences, 7.5% seen once. The sample also formed part of further work on yellow fever vaccine responses in identical twins.

Material: CD8+ T cells sorted from blood. These receptors all come from a woman aged 18-29 years in good health.

This clonotype was counted ten times or more. This chain links TRBV9 with TRBJ2-2; D is uncertain. This CDR3 spans 12 amino acids. The V and J ends lost 2 bases and 5 bases respectively, with 4 bases between them. Germline assignment: CDR1 SGDLS and CDR2 YYNGEE. The DNA of the CDR3 is TGTGCCAGCAGCGTGGGAACCGGGGAGCTGTTTTTT. It encodes CASSVGTGELFF.

This clonotype appeared many times. J is TRBJ2-3 and V is TRBV20-1, with 11 nucleotides matching TRBD2. The CDR3 totals 17 residues. The germline CDR1 and CDR2 sequences are DFQATT and SNEGSKA (reference sequence). V was pared by 1 base and J by 3 bases, with 9 bases of the junction left unmatched. For the CDR3, the DNA is TGCAGTGCTAGAGGTCTAGCGGGGGGAGTTGGGACAGATACGCAGTATTTT. It codes for CSARGLAGGVGTDTQYF.

This clonotype appeared many times. DNA of the CDR3: TGCGCCAGCAGCTTGGTTTATGGTCGTCCAGGGACGGATACGCAGTATTTT. Translated: CASSLVYGRPGTDTQYF. The genes are TRBV5-1 and TRBJ2-3; tentatively, D is TRBD1 or TRBD2 (5 bases each). Per the germline V gene, CDR1 is SGHRS and CDR2 is YFSETQ. V lost 0 bases and J 6 bases, leaving 20 bases between the germline ends. This CDR3 is built from 17 residues. Looking up the rest from reference TRBV5-1 and TRBJ2-3 gives the full variable domain: KAGVTQTPRYLIKTRGQQVTLSCSPISGHRSVSWYQQTPGQGLQFLFEYFSETQRNKGNFPGRFSGRQFSNSRSEMNVSTLELGDSALYLCASSLVYGRPGTDTQYFGPGTRLTVL.

The chain recombines TRBV7-9 with TRBJ2-5; D gene uncertain. The germline V gene has CDR1 SEHNR and CDR2 FQNEAQ (reference sequence). CDR3 size: 12 residues. V was clipped by 8 bases and J by 1 base, with 8 bases between them. The CDR3 loop reads CASGPIQETQYF. In nucleotides, the CDR3 is TGTGCCAGCGGACCGATCCAAGAGACCCAGTACTTC.

In its sample, this clonotype was seen a few times. The chain carries TRBV20-1 and TRBJ2-2, with TRBD2 matching over 16 bases. The germline CDR1 and CDR2 sequences are DFQATT and SNEGSKA (reference sequence). This CDR3 contains 22 residues. With V trimmed by 3 bases and J by 7 bases, 23 bases remained unmatched. CDR3 in amino acids: CSASRKEIIGTSGGGDHGELFF. CDR3 sequence (DNA): TGCAGTGCTAGTCGGAAAGAGATCATCGGGACTAGCGGGGGGGGCGATCACGGGGAGCTGTTTTTT.

This clonotype appeared a few times. V usage is TRBV7-6 and J usage is TRBJ2-1; 7 bases match TRBD2. This CDR3 region has 17 residues. V was clipped by 4 bases and J by 2 bases; unmatched bases: 11. CDR1 is SGHVS and CDR2 is FNYEAQ in the germline V gene. The CDR3 sequence: CASSSYPLGTTYNEQFF. CDR3 DNA: TGTGCCAGCAGCTCGTATCCCTTAGGGACTACCTACAATGAGCAGTTCTTC.

This clonotype has only a few counts. In nucleotides, the CDR3 is TGTGCCAGCAGCCAGGGATACCCGAATGAAAAACTGTTTTTT. It encodes CASSQGYPNEKLFF. The chain links TRBV5-6 to TRBJ1-4, with a possible D match to TRBD1 (5 bases). Trimming took 4 bases from V and 5 from J, leaving 12 bases between them. Germline lookup yields CDR1 SGHDT and CDR2 YYEEEE. This CDR3 contains 14 residues.

This clonotype was seen a handful of times. The rearrangement joins TRBV28 to TRBJ1-2; D gene uncertain. The CDR3 is 13 amino acids. Germline V gives CDR1 MDHEN, CDR2 SYDVKM. Between the trimmed V and J ends, which lost 5 bases and 2 bases, there was a span of 9 bases. DNA for the CDR3: TGTGCCAGCAGTGACGGACCGAACTATGGCTACACCTTC. It is translated as CASSDGPNYGYTF.

This clonotype was seen a handful of times. V is TRBV7-6 and J is TRBJ2-1; maybe TRBD2 (5 bases). The germline gives CDR1 SGHVS, CDR2 FNYEAQ. The CDR3 contains 12 residues. The germline V and J ends were trimmed by 5 bases and 8 bases, with 10 bases remaining between them. CDR3 sequence reads: CASSRTVYEQFF. The CDR3 bases are TGTGCCAGCAGCAGGACTGTCTATGAGCAGTTCTTC.

This rearrangement joins TRBV7-8 to TRBJ1-2, with D maybe TRBD1 (5 bases). Trimming removed 2 bases from V and 8 bases from J, with 12 bases in between. Germline V gene lookup returns CDR1 SGHVS and CDR2 FQNEAQ. This CDR3 comprises 13 residues. The CDR3 reads CASSLSGVRGYTF. The CDR3 DNA reads as TGTGCCAGCAGCTTATCGGGGGTTAGGGGCTACACCTTC. Combining the CDR3 with reference TRBV7-8 and TRBJ1-2 gives the whole variable domain GAGVSQSPRYKVAKRGQDVALRCDPISGHVSLFWYQQALGQGPEFLTYFQNEAQLDKSGLPSDRFFAERPEGSVSTLKIQRTQQEDSAVYLCASSLSGVRGYTFGSGTRLTVV.

This clonotype has just a few counts. This chain connects TRBV12-3 or TRBV12-4 to TRBJ2-3; TRBD2 matches at 7 bases. The CDR3 has 15 amino acids. J was trimmed by 2 bases and V by 8 bases; bases with no gene match: 10. The CDR3 protein is CASVYSGGVTDTQYF. DNA of the CDR3: TGTGCCAGCGTATATTCGGGAGGAGTCACAGATACGCAGTATTTT.

This clonotype was observed a handful of times. The chain has TRBV5-1 and TRBJ1-1, with D possibly being TRBD1 (5 bases). Germline values: CDR1 SGHRS, CDR2 YFSETQ. V lost 0 bases and J 6 bases, leaving 15 bases between the germline ends. The CDR3 consists of 15 residues. The DNA of the CDR3 is TGCGCCAGCAGCTTGGAAGGGGTTGGAGTCTCTGAAGCTTTCTTT. Its protein product is CASSLEGVGVSEAFF.

This clonotype appeared many times. The genes are TRBV6-5 and TRBJ2-2; D perhaps matches TRBD1 (6 bases). Germline V gene lookup returns CDR1 MNHEY and CDR2 SVGAGI. The CDR3 consists of 15 residues. The V and J ends lost 1 base and 7 bases respectively, with 13 bases between them. The CDR3 DNA sequence: TGTGCCAGCAGTTACTTACAGGGCGAGCTCGGGGAGCTGTTTTTT. Translation gives CASSYLQGELGELFF.

This clonotype was detected a few times. CDR3 residues: CASSSSRAPSLLSYNEQFF. The CDR3, as DNA: TGTGCCAGCAGCAGCAGTAGAGCACCATCTCTCCTCTCCTACAATGAGCAGTTCTTC. This chain connects TRBV11-1 to TRBJ2-1; D is undetermined. The CDR3 is made up of 19 amino acids. Germline CDR1 and CDR2: SGHAT and FQDESV (reference sequence). Trimming stripped 5 bases from V and 0 bases from J, with 23 bases between.

There are many counts of this clonotype. The chain combines TRBV15 with TRBJ2-1; 9 positions agree with TRBD1. Germline V gene sequence: CDR1 LNHNV, CDR2 YYDKDF (reference sequence). This CDR3 has 14 residues. The ends lost 5 bases at V and 9 bases at J; junction bases unmatched: 8. Written as DNA, the CDR3 is TGTGCCACCAGCCGGGACAGGGAGTGGAGTGAGCAGTTCTTC. As protein: CATSRDREWSEQFF.